The rows below give T cell receptor beta chains drawn from one sample of a study of blood T cell repertoires in COVID-19. The method was immunoSEQ multiplex PCR; TCRdb's version includes in-frame clones alone and lacks a portion of them. The sample contains 210,000 or so clones, 80% to 90% of which appear only once. The sequencing input was peripheral blood. Source of these receptors: a woman older than 75 with active or convalescent COVID-19. Both conserved end residues are part of each CDR3. A D gene is named only where the DNA matches it firmly. Size tells how often a clone was seen (once, few, many) or the class of an expanded clone, and some rows leave it out.

d_call: -
j_call: TRBJ2-7
v_call: TRBV25-1
clone_size: -
cdr3_aa: CASSEYVSIRPVEQYF
cdr3_nt: TGTGCCAGCAGTGAATACGTTAGCATCCGCCCGGTCGAGCAGTACTTC

d_call: TRBD2
j_call: TRBJ2-3
v_call: TRBV15
clone_size: once
cdr3_aa: CATSRDTPSAGRTDTQYF
cdr3_nt: TGTGCCACCAGCAGAGATACCCCCTCAGCGGGGCGCACAGATACGCAGTATTTT

d_call: TRBD1
j_call: TRBJ2-6
v_call: TRBV6-1
clone_size: -
cdr3_aa: CASSAGGVSGANVLTF
cdr3_nt: TGTGCCAGCAGTGCAGGGGGCGTCTCTGGGGCCAACGTCCTGACTTTC

d_call: -
j_call: TRBJ2-1
v_call: TRBV6-2/TRBV6-3
clone_size: once
cdr3_aa: CASSHREQKQFF
cdr3_nt: TGTGCCAGCAGTCACCGGGAACAAAAGCAGTTCTTC

d_call: -
j_call: TRBJ2-2
v_call: TRBV5-1
clone_size: -
cdr3_aa: CASSFPANTGELFF
cdr3_nt: TGCGCCAGCAGCTTTCCAGCGAACACCGGGGAGCTGTTTTTT

d_call: -
j_call: TRBJ1-2
v_call: TRBV7-9
clone_size: -
cdr3_aa: CASSLGTDTGYTF
cdr3_nt: TGTGCCAGCAGCTTAGGGACAGATACAGGCTACACCTTC

d_call: -
j_call: TRBJ2-7
v_call: TRBV5-1
clone_size: -
cdr3_aa: CASSLLDNSYEQYF
cdr3_nt: TGCGCCAGCAGCTTATTGGACAACTCCTACGAGCAGTACTTC

d_call: TRBD2
j_call: TRBJ2-2
v_call: TRBV7-2
clone_size: -
cdr3_aa: CASSSSGGRMNTGELFF
cdr3_nt: TGTGCCAGCAGCTCCAGCGGGGGACGTATGAACACCGGGGAGCTGTTTTTT

d_call: TRBD1
j_call: TRBJ1-1
v_call: TRBV7-9
clone_size: once
cdr3_aa: CASSYGQENTEAFF
cdr3_nt: TGTGCCAGCAGCTACGGACAGGAAAACACTGAAGCTTTCTTT

d_call: -
j_call: TRBJ2-7
v_call: TRBV5-8
clone_size: many
cdr3_aa: CASRGHPLPYEQYF
cdr3_nt: TGTGCCAGCAGGGGACACCCACTTCCCTACGAGCAGTACTTC

d_call: TRBD2
j_call: TRBJ2-3
v_call: TRBV7-2
clone_size: once
cdr3_aa: CASSLGLASSTDTQYF
cdr3_nt: TGTGCCAGCAGCTTAGGACTAGCTTCTAGCACAGATACGCAGTATTTT

d_call: -
j_call: TRBJ1-6
v_call: TRBV11-2
clone_size: few
cdr3_aa: CASSLEGRGDSPLHF
cdr3_nt: TGTGCCAGCAGCTTAGAAGGGAGGGGGGATTCACCCCTCCACTTT

d_call: TRBD1
j_call: TRBJ2-5
v_call: TRBV7-2
clone_size: -
cdr3_aa: CASSFRQGPETQYF
cdr3_nt: TGTGCCAGCAGCTTCCGACAGGGGCCAGAGACCCAGTACTTC

d_call: -
j_call: TRBJ2-1
v_call: TRBV7-2
clone_size: -
cdr3_aa: CASSLAGTMGQFF
cdr3_nt: TGTGCCAGCAGCTTGGCGGGGACGATGGGGCAGTTCTTC

d_call: -
j_call: TRBJ1-6
v_call: TRBV4-2
clone_size: -
cdr3_aa: CASSQRTDNSPLHF
cdr3_nt: TGTGCCAGCAGCCAGCGGACTGATAATTCACCCCTCCACTTT

d_call: -
j_call: TRBJ2-5
v_call: TRBV5-6
clone_size: -
cdr3_aa: CASSSPTEYQETQYF
cdr3_nt: TGTGCCAGCAGCTCGCCGACAGAGTACCAAGAGACCCAGTACTTC

d_call: TRBD2
j_call: TRBJ2-6
v_call: TRBV11-1
clone_size: -
cdr3_aa: CASSPTGLGANVLTF
cdr3_nt: TGTGCCAGCAGCCCGACGGGACTAGGGGCCAACGTCCTGACTTTC